The rows below give T cell receptor beta chains drawn from one sample of a study of T cell responses to AZD1222 COVID-19 vaccine. The repertoire was sequenced with immunoSEQ multiplex PCR; TCRdb's copy has only in-frame clones and lacks some. The profile shows 90,000 to 95,000 clones, roughly 90% of them singletons. Sample: peripheral blood, taken on day 0 of AZD1222 vaccination. The source of these receptors is an adult in good health. The CDR3 runs from the conserved cysteine through the conserved F or W. The D gene is left open where the match is weak. A clone size is listed for some rows: how often the clone was seen (once, few, many), or a class if it is expanded.

D	V	J	size	CDR3	DNA
TRBD1	TRBV27	TRBJ1-1	.	CASSPGQRPITEAFF	TGTGCCAGCAGTCCGGGACAGCGGCCTATCACTGAAGCTTTCTTT
TRBD2	TRBV24-1	TRBJ2-7	.	CATSDSGTSGYEQYF	TGTGCCACCAGTGATTCCGGGACTAGCGGATACGAGCAGTACTTC
TRBD1	TRBV5-6	TRBJ1-5	.	CASSPGQGGQPQHF	TGTGCCAGCAGTCCCGGACAGGGCGGCCAGCCCCAGCATTTT
.	TRBV12-3/TRBV12-4	TRBJ1-1	few	CASNPGRGTEAFF	TGTGCCAGCAACCCGGGCAGAGGGACTGAAGCTTTCTTT
.	TRBV6-5	TRBJ2-5	.	CASSYQGRLQETQYF	TGTGCCAGCAGTTACCAGGGACGGCTACAAGAGACCCAGTACTTC
TRBD1	TRBV5-1	TRBJ1-1	.	CASSWDRNTEAFF	TGCGCCAGCAGCTGGGACAGAAACACTGAAGCTTTCTTT
.	TRBV2	TRBJ1-5	.	CASSLSMVQQILGNQPQHF	TGTGCCAGCAGTCTAAGTATGGTACAGCAGATATTGGGCAATCAGCCCCAGCATTTT
TRBD1	TRBV13	TRBJ2-7	.	CASSSGTGVREQYF	TGTGCCAGCAGCTCCGGGACAGGGGTTCGGGAGCAGTACTTC
TRBD1	TRBV4-3	TRBJ1-5	.	CASSQDSGGGNQPQHF	TGCGCCAGCAGCCAAGATTCAGGGGGGGGCAATCAGCCCCAGCATTTT
.	TRBV3-1/TRBV3-2	TRBJ2-5	.	CASSFQRGETQYF	TGTGCCAGCAGCTTTCAAAGGGGGGAGACCCAGTACTTC
.	TRBV20-1	TRBJ1-5	.	CSARVQPQHF	TGCAGTGCTAGGGTTCAGCCCCAGCATTTT